This is a list of T cell receptor beta chains from one sample in a study of control samples from healthy donors and cancer patients. The table came from immunoSEQ multiplex PCR; TCRdb's copy has only in-frame clones and leaves some out. The sample consists of 40,000 to 65,000 clones, roughly 87% of them appearing once. Sequenced input: PBMCs. The receptor source for this set is a man aged 60-69 years with head and neck cancer. Both conserved end residues are part of each CDR3. A D gene is named only where the DNA matches it firmly. Part of the rows lack a size; the others show once, few, many or a class for expanded clones.

V gene	clone size	J gene	D gene	CDR3 protein	CDR3 DNA
TRBV6-2/TRBV6-3	-	TRBJ2-7	TRBD2	CASSFTSGGTYEQYF	TGTGCCAGCAGCTTTACTAGCGGGGGAACCTACGAGCAGTACTTC
TRBV2	-	TRBJ2-2	-	CASSYILGELFF	TGTGCCAGCAGCTATATTCTCGGGGAGCTGTTTTTT
TRBV2	-	TRBJ2-3	-	CASSEALIRGDTQYF	TGTGCCAGCAGTGAAGCGCTTATAAGGGGGGATACGCAGTATTTT
TRBV27	-	TRBJ2-5	TRBD2	CASSFFLYTSGAQETQYF	TGTGCCAGCAGTTTCTTCCTCTACACTAGCGGGGCCCAAGAGACCCAGTACTTC
TRBV6-5	-	TRBJ2-1	-	CASSSSRTYNEQFF	TGTGCCAGCAGTTCTTCACGAACCTACAATGAGCAGTTCTTC
TRBV19	-	TRBJ1-4	-	CASRTPEGKEKLFF	TGTGCCAGTAGGACCCCCGAAGGTAAAGAAAAACTGTTTTTT
TRBV11-2	-	TRBJ2-3	-	CASSQLGRDTQYF	TGTGCCAGCAGCCAGCTGGGTAGGGATACGCAGTATTTT
TRBV4-2	-	TRBJ2-5	-	CASSQEFGSEETQYF	TGTGCCAGCAGCCAAGAGTTCGGATCAGAAGAGACCCAGTACTTC
TRBV6-2/TRBV6-3	-	TRBJ2-1	-	CASSFHSDRGGELEQFF	TGTGCCAGCAGTTTCCACTCGGATAGAGGGGGTGAGCTAGAGCAGTTCTTC
TRBV7-2	-	TRBJ2-5	-	CASSLLETQYF	TGTGCCAGCAGCTTGTTGGAGACCCAGTACTTC
TRBV3-1/TRBV3-2	-	TRBJ2-1	TRBD2	CASSRGLAGGARTGEQFF	TGTGCCAGCAGCCGCGGACTAGCGGGAGGTGCCCGTACGGGTGAGCAGTTCTTC
TRBV25-1	-	TRBJ2-7	TRBD1	CASSEYKGRGYEEQYF	TGTGCCAGCAGTGAATATAAAGGCAGGGGGTATGAAGAGCAGTACTTC
TRBV15	-	TRBJ2-3	TRBD2	CATSRGLAGRTDTQYF	TGTGCCACCAGCAGAGGTCTAGCGGGGCGCACAGATACGCAGTATTTT
TRBV7-3	-	TRBJ1-5	-	CASSLDSNQPQHF	TGTGCCAGCAGCTTGGACAGCAATCAGCCCCAGCATTTT
TRBV6-2/TRBV6-3	-	TRBJ2-4	-	CASSYSTPSIQYF	TGTGCCAGCAGTTACTCGACACCTAGCATTCAGTACTTC
TRBV28	-	TRBJ2-7	-	CASSLWASPSYEQYF	TGTGCCAGCAGTTTATGGGCAAGCCCCTCCTACGAGCAGTACTTC
TRBV30	few	TRBJ2-3	TRBD2	CAWRREGWIDTQYF	TGTGCCTGGAGGCGGGAGGGATGGATAGATACGCAGTATTTT
TRBV5-4	-	TRBJ2-1	-	CASSLAFRVMEEDEQFF	TGTGCCAGCAGCTTGGCCTTTCGGGTAATGGAAGAGGATGAGCAGTTCTTC
TRBV5-5	-	TRBJ2-7	-	CASSLRRAYEQYF	TGTGCCAGCAGCTTGCGTCGGGCCTACGAGCAGTACTTC
TRBV5-5	-	TRBJ1-3	-	CASSWAGTSGNTIYF	TGTGCCAGCAGCTGGGCGGGGACGAGTGGAAACACCATATATTTT
TRBV7-2	-	TRBJ1-4	-	CASSFSGAEEKLFF	TGTGCCAGCAGCTTCTCGGGGGCTGAGGAAAAACTGTTTTTT
TRBV28	-	TRBJ2-3	TRBD2	CASSPTPAGLDTQYF	TGTGCCAGCAGTCCGACCCCAGCGGGGCTGGATACGCAGTATTTT
TRBV28	-	TRBJ1-3	-	CASSIDGFSGNTIYF	TGTGCCAGCAGTATAGACGGGTTCTCTGGAAACACCATATATTTT
TRBV7-6	-	TRBJ2-2	-	CASSLYEGISGTGELFF	TGTGCCAGCAGCTTATACGAAGGGATTTCTGGCACCGGGGAGCTGTTTTTT
TRBV6-2/TRBV6-3	-	TRBJ2-7	TRBD2	CASSFSGMPGSYEQYF	TGTGCCAGCAGTTTCAGCGGGATGCCGGGATCTTACGAGCAGTACTTC
TRBV28	-	TRBJ1-2	-	CASRWGFYGYTF	TGTGCCAGCAGATGGGGGTTCTATGGCTACACCTTC
TRBV20-1	-	TRBJ1-5	-	CSASGDGNQPQHF	TGCAGTGCTAGTGGAGACGGGAATCAGCCCCAGCATTTT
TRBV25-1	-	TRBJ2-1	TRBD2	CASSAIAGVSYNEQFF	TGTGCCAGCAGTGCTATAGCGGGAGTGTCCTACAATGAGCAGTTCTTC
TRBV7-9	-	TRBJ2-1	TRBD1	CASSFSTGGYNEQFF	TGTGCCAGCAGCTTCTCGACAGGGGGGTACAATGAGCAGTTCTTC
TRBV7-8	-	TRBJ2-1	-	CASSLYRNNRAIF	TGTGCCAGCAGCTTATATCGGAATAACCGGGCCATCTTC
TRBV25-1	-	TRBJ2-7	TRBD1	CATGRQGANEQYF	TGTGCTACTGGTCGGCAGGGGGCAAACGAGCAGTACTTC
TRBV29-1	-	TRBJ2-1	-	CSVRTRNEQFF	TGCAGCGTTCGTACTAGAAATGAGCAGTTCTTC
TRBV6-6	-	TRBJ1-5	TRBD1	CASSYSRDRYNQPQHF	TGTGCCAGCAGTTACTCAAGGGACAGGTACAATCAGCCCCAGCATTTT
TRBV5-4	-	TRBJ2-7	-	CASSRIGAAGEQYF	TGTGCCAGCAGCCGGATAGGGGCCGCGGGCGAGCAGTACTTC
TRBV28	-	TRBJ2-7	TRBD2	CASSPLQSISGGTIPDDTEQYF	TGTGCCAGCAGTCCCCTACAAAGCATTAGCGGGGGAACGATACCAGATGATACCGAGCAGTACTTC
TRBV5-1	-	TRBJ1-4	-	CASSLEGLLEKLFF	TGCGCCAGCAGCTTGGAGGGGTTACTCGAAAAACTGTTTTTT
TRBV7-2	once	TRBJ1-6	-	CASSLDGGTGSPLHF	TGTGCCAGCAGCTTAGATGGGGGTACGGGGTCACCCCTCCACTTT
TRBV30	-	TRBJ2-1	-	CAWYQGYGQFF	TGTGCCTGGTACCAGGGGTATGGACAGTTCTTC
TRBV10-3	-	TRBJ2-7	-	CAISESIGAYEQYF	TGTGCCATCAGTGAGTCTATCGGTGCCTACGAGCAGTACTTC
TRBV2	-	TRBJ1-4	TRBD1	CASISENRGEKLFF	TGTGCCAGCATTTCGGAAAACAGGGGTGAAAAACTGTTTTTT
TRBV10-2	-	TRBJ1-2	-	CASSETNYGYTF	TGCGCCAGCAGTGAAACTAACTATGGCTACACCTTC
TRBV7-2	few	TRBJ1-5	-	CASSLDRQKHSNQPQHF	TGTGCCAGCAGCTTAGACAGACAGAAACATAGCAATCAGCCCCAGCATTTT
TRBV15	-	TRBJ2-5	TRBD2	CATSWGSGSEETQYF	TGTGCCACCAGCTGGGGTAGCGGGAGTGAGGAGACCCAGTACTTC
TRBV5-1	-	TRBJ1-5	-	CASSLQGDSNQPQHF	TGCGCCAGCAGTTTACAGGGAGATAGCAATCAGCCCCAGCATTTT
TRBV7-9	-	TRBJ2-7	-	CASSLTGYEQYF	TGTGCCAGCAGCTTAACTGGTTACGAGCAGTACTTC
TRBV30	-	TRBJ2-2	-	CAWSPFGQYTGELFF	TGTGCCTGGAGTCCTTTTGGGCAGTACACCGGGGAGCTGTTTTTT
TRBV9	-	TRBJ2-2	TRBD1	CASSYSGQTNTGELFF	TGTGCCAGCAGCTACTCGGGACAGACGAACACCGGGGAGCTGTTTTTT
TRBV18	few	TRBJ2-5	-	CASSRGETQYF	TGTGCCAGCTCCCGTGGAGAGACCCAGTACTTC
TRBV5-6	-	TRBJ2-5	-	CASSLNTITQETQYF	TGTGCCAGCAGCTTGAACACAATCACACAAGAGACCCAGTACTTC